This T cell receptor (beta chain) appears in the sequencing data of a study of T-cell reconstitution after alpha-beta-depleted transplantation in children. Study-wide findings and caveats: T-cell counts and diversity were attributed mostly to newly produced T cells one year after transplant.

The table lists this clonotype with many counts. Its antigen is currently unknown. Molecular barcoding with unique molecular identifiers was used for the TCRbeta library. Each CDR3 protein gets one entry after TCRdb re-called the PCR reads with MiXCR. This sample has 600,000 to 800,000 distinct CDR3 sequences, with around 14% found just once. This specimen consisted of PBMCs, obtained before TCRalphabeta/CD19-depleted stem cell transplant. This clonotype originated in a girl aged 2 to 10 with congenital amegakaryocytic thrombocytopenia, due to receive a stem cell transplant.

The CDR3 is CASSFTGTGRDEQYF. In DNA, the CDR3 is TGTGCCAGCAGTTTTACCGGGACAGGGAGAGACGAGCAGTACTTC. The chain uses TRBV6-5 and TRBJ2-7, with 9 bases fitting TRBD1. With V trimmed by 4 bases and J by 5 bases, 9 bases remained unmatched. CDR3 length: 15 residues. CDR1 MNHEY and CDR2 SVGAGI come from the germline V gene.